Listed below are T cell receptor beta chains from one sample, sequenced in a study of Ad26.COV2.S vaccination and SARS-CoV-2 variants. The repertoire was sequenced with immunoSEQ multiplex PCR; TCRdb's copy has only in-frame clones and lacks some. The sample consists of approximately 480,000 clones, 70% to 90% of them appearing once. The sequences come from peripheral blood, collected in a trial of Ad26.COV2.S vaccine versus placebo. All receptors come from a person aged 18-65 years who received the Ad26.COV2.S COVID-19 vaccine or a placebo. Each CDR3 is given with its conserved first and last residue. A D gene is named only where the DNA matches it firmly. Clone sizes are given selectively: once, few, many, or a class where the clone is expanded.

cdr3_length: 15
j_call: TRBJ2-2
clone_size: .
v_call: TRBV6-5
d_call: TRBD1
cdr3_aa: CASDRTGGLTGELFF
cdr3_nt: TGTGCCAGCGACCGGACAGGGGGTCTCACCGGGGAGCTGTTTTTT

cdr3_length: 16
j_call: TRBJ2-2
clone_size: few
v_call: TRBV9
d_call: TRBD2
cdr3_aa: CASSVGLAENTGELFF
cdr3_nt: TGTGCCAGCAGCGTAGGGCTAGCGGAGAACACCGGGGAGCTGTTTTTT

cdr3_length: 16
j_call: TRBJ2-7
clone_size: few
v_call: TRBV30
d_call: .
cdr3_aa: CAWSLQGIRVTYEQYF
cdr3_nt: TGTGCCTGGAGTCTACAGGGAATACGGGTTACGTACGAGCAGTACTTC

cdr3_length: 15
j_call: TRBJ2-1
clone_size: once
v_call: TRBV5-1
d_call: TRBD2
cdr3_aa: CASSLAPSGRDEQFF
cdr3_nt: TGCGCCAGCAGCTTGGCCCCTAGCGGGAGGGATGAGCAGTTCTTC

cdr3_length: 13
j_call: TRBJ2-5
clone_size: .
v_call: TRBV9
d_call: .
cdr3_aa: CASSVVLGASPNF
cdr3_nt: TGTGCCAGCAGCGTAGTTTTAGGGGCGTCACCTAACTTC

cdr3_length: 15
j_call: TRBJ2-1
clone_size: .
v_call: TRBV27
d_call: .
cdr3_aa: CASSIRGGSYNEQFF
cdr3_nt: TGTGCCAGCAGTATCAGGGGCGGCTCCTACAATGAGCAGTTCTTC

cdr3_length: 15
j_call: TRBJ2-3
clone_size: once
v_call: TRBV4-3
d_call: .
cdr3_aa: CASSQVKGYTDTQYF
cdr3_nt: TGCGCCAGCAGCCAAGTGAAGGGCTACACAGATACGCAGTATTTT

cdr3_length: 15
j_call: TRBJ2-1
clone_size: .
v_call: TRBV6-1
d_call: .
cdr3_aa: CASSEGISSYNEQFF
cdr3_nt: TGTGCCAGCAGTGAGGGGATTAGCTCCTACAATGAGCAGTTCTTC

cdr3_length: 15
j_call: TRBJ2-2
clone_size: few
v_call: TRBV7-9
d_call: .
cdr3_aa: CASSGLGANTGELFF
cdr3_nt: TGTGCCAGCAGCGGGCTGGGGGCGAACACCGGGGAGCTGTTTTTT

cdr3_length: 14
j_call: TRBJ2-2
clone_size: few
v_call: TRBV6-5
d_call: TRBD2
cdr3_aa: CASKRGWLTGELFF
cdr3_nt: TGTGCCAGCAAGCGGGGCTGGTTAACCGGGGAGCTGTTTTTT

cdr3_length: 15
j_call: TRBJ2-7
clone_size: .
v_call: TRBV6-5
d_call: .
cdr3_aa: CASSYSRDNSYEQYF
cdr3_nt: TGTGCCAGCAGTTACTCGAGGGACAACTCCTACGAGCAGTACTTC

cdr3_length: 14
j_call: TRBJ2-5
clone_size: .
v_call: TRBV7-3
d_call: .
cdr3_aa: CASSLFGGRETQYF
cdr3_nt: TGTGCCAGCAGCTTATTCGGGGGCCGGGAGACCCAGTACTTC

cdr3_length: 13
j_call: TRBJ1-2
clone_size: .
v_call: TRBV30
d_call: .
cdr3_aa: CAWSGTSNYGYTF
cdr3_nt: TGTGCCTGGAGTGGGACTTCTAACTATGGCTACACCTTC

cdr3_length: 13
j_call: TRBJ1-5
clone_size: .
v_call: TRBV3-1/TRBV3-2
d_call: .
cdr3_aa: CASSPAYRQPQHF
cdr3_nt: TGTGCCAGCAGCCCAGCTTATCGGCAGCCCCAGCATTTT

cdr3_length: 12
j_call: TRBJ1-5
clone_size: .
v_call: TRBV28
d_call: .
cdr3_aa: CASRSSTQPQHF
cdr3_nt: TGTGCCAGCAGGTCTTCGACTCAGCCCCAGCATTTT

cdr3_length: 16
j_call: TRBJ1-2
clone_size: once
v_call: TRBV27
d_call: TRBD1
cdr3_aa: CASSRNRGPGDYGYTF
cdr3_nt: TGTGCCAGCAGCCGCAACAGGGGGCCAGGGGACTATGGCTACACCTTC

cdr3_length: 16
j_call: TRBJ2-7
clone_size: .
v_call: TRBV4-2
d_call: TRBD2
cdr3_aa: CASSQGASGKNYEQYF
cdr3_nt: TGTGCCAGCAGCCAAGGTGCTAGCGGGAAGAACTACGAGCAGTACTTC

cdr3_length: 15
j_call: TRBJ2-2
clone_size: .
v_call: TRBV27
d_call: .
cdr3_aa: CASSLYTSNTGELFF
cdr3_nt: TGTGCCAGCAGTTTATATACTTCGAACACCGGGGAGCTGTTTTTT

cdr3_length: 13
j_call: TRBJ1-5
clone_size: .
v_call: TRBV20-1
d_call: .
cdr3_aa: CSASLGPGQPQHF
cdr3_nt: TGCAGTGCTAGTCTGGGGCCGGGTCAGCCCCAGCATTTT

cdr3_length: 16
j_call: TRBJ1-5
clone_size: .
v_call: TRBV28
d_call: .
cdr3_aa: CASSFPFDRVYQPQHF
cdr3_nt: TGTGCCAGCAGTTTCCCTTTTGACCGTGTATATCAGCCCCAGCATTTT

cdr3_length: 12
j_call: TRBJ2-3
clone_size: .
v_call: TRBV14
d_call: .
cdr3_aa: CASRMGRDTQYF
cdr3_nt: TGTGCCAGCAGGATGGGGCGAGATACGCAGTATTTT

cdr3_length: 20
j_call: TRBJ1-4
clone_size: .
v_call: TRBV21-1
d_call: .
cdr3_aa: CASSKAPGDRSFGGGEKLFF
cdr3_nt: TGTGCCAGCAGCAAAGCCCCGGGGGACAGGAGCTTTGGGGGAGGTGAAAAACTGTTTTTT

cdr3_length: 15
j_call: TRBJ2-1
clone_size: once
v_call: TRBV30
d_call: TRBD2
cdr3_aa: CAWSGIAGVYNEQFF
cdr3_nt: TGTGCCTGGAGTGGGATAGCGGGGGTCTACAATGAGCAGTTCTTC

cdr3_length: 13
j_call: TRBJ1-3
clone_size: .
v_call: TRBV15
d_call: .
cdr3_aa: CATSRDRENTIYF
cdr3_nt: TGTGCCACCAGCAGAGATCGCGAAAACACCATATATTTT

cdr3_length: 16
j_call: TRBJ2-7
clone_size: .
v_call: TRBV7-2
d_call: TRBD2
cdr3_aa: CASNPRGAGGPYEQYF
cdr3_nt: TGTGCCAGCAATCCTCGCGGGGCGGGAGGGCCCTACGAGCAGTACTTC

cdr3_length: 11
j_call: TRBJ2-7
clone_size: .
v_call: TRBV6-2/TRBV6-3
d_call: .
cdr3_aa: CASSYVDEQYF
cdr3_nt: TGTGCCAGCAGTTACGTGGACGAGCAGTACTTC

cdr3_length: 16
j_call: TRBJ2-1
clone_size: .
v_call: TRBV11-2
d_call: .
cdr3_aa: CASSFRVLLSYNEQFF
cdr3_nt: TGTGCCAGCAGCTTTCGGGTCCTTCTCTCCTACAATGAGCAGTTCTTC

cdr3_length: 14
j_call: TRBJ1-5
clone_size: .
v_call: TRBV19
d_call: .
cdr3_aa: CASKTGQINQPQHF
cdr3_nt: TGTGCCAGTAAAACAGGACAGATCAATCAGCCCCAGCATTTT

cdr3_length: 12
j_call: TRBJ1-1
clone_size: .
v_call: TRBV28
d_call: .
cdr3_aa: CASSPGTREAFF
cdr3_nt: TGTGCCAGCAGTCCGGGGACACGTGAAGCTTTCTTT

cdr3_length: 15
j_call: TRBJ2-1
clone_size: .
v_call: TRBV3-1/TRBV3-2
d_call: .
cdr3_aa: CASSPLLGQINEQFF
cdr3_nt: TGTGCCAGCAGCCCCCTCCTAGGACAAATCAATGAGCAGTTCTTC

cdr3_length: 14
j_call: TRBJ2-7
clone_size: .
v_call: TRBV6-2/TRBV6-3
d_call: TRBD1
cdr3_aa: CASSYGQGPYEQYF
cdr3_nt: TGTGCCAGCAGTTATGGACAGGGCCCCTACGAGCAGTACTTC

cdr3_length: 14
j_call: TRBJ1-2
clone_size: .
v_call: TRBV7-9
d_call: .
cdr3_aa: CASSPVGNNYGYTF
cdr3_nt: TGTGCCAGCAGCCCCGTGGGGAACAACTATGGCTACACCTTC

cdr3_length: 15
j_call: TRBJ2-1
clone_size: .
v_call: TRBV28
d_call: .
cdr3_aa: CASSSQGGRANEQFF
cdr3_nt: TGTGCCAGCAGTTCCCAAGGGGGGAGGGCCAATGAGCAGTTCTTC

cdr3_length: 11
j_call: TRBJ2-7
clone_size: .
v_call: TRBV20-1
d_call: .
cdr3_aa: CSATPLYEQYF
cdr3_nt: TGCAGTGCAACACCCCTCTACGAGCAGTACTTC

cdr3_length: 16
j_call: TRBJ1-6
clone_size: once
v_call: TRBV6-6
d_call: .
cdr3_aa: CASRRDPNLNNSPLHF
cdr3_nt: TGTGCCAGCAGACGCGACCCTAATTTAAATAATTCACCCCTCCACTTT

cdr3_length: 16
j_call: TRBJ1-5
clone_size: .
v_call: TRBV6-6
d_call: TRBD1
cdr3_aa: CASSYGQGVSDQPQHF
cdr3_nt: TGTGCCAGCAGTTACGGACAGGGGGTATCGGATCAGCCCCAGCATTTT

cdr3_length: 15
j_call: TRBJ2-1
clone_size: .
v_call: TRBV19
d_call: TRBD2
cdr3_aa: CASSRTSGSYNEQFF
cdr3_nt: TGTGCCAGTAGCCGGACTAGCGGGAGTTACAATGAGCAGTTCTTC

cdr3_length: 16
j_call: TRBJ1-5
clone_size: few
v_call: TRBV30
d_call: .
cdr3_aa: CAWSHPGRVSNQPQHF
cdr3_nt: TGTGCCTGGAGCCATCCCGGAAGGGTAAGCAATCAGCCCCAGCATTTT

cdr3_length: 14
j_call: TRBJ2-1
clone_size: few
v_call: TRBV29-1
d_call: TRBD2
cdr3_aa: CSVEASGRAYEQFF
cdr3_nt: TGCAGCGTTGAGGCTAGCGGGAGGGCATATGAGCAGTTCTTC

cdr3_length: 16
j_call: TRBJ2-6
clone_size: .
v_call: TRBV5-1
d_call: .
cdr3_aa: CASSRTGSSGANVLTF
cdr3_nt: TGCGCCAGCAGCCGGACGGGGAGCTCTGGGGCCAACGTCCTGACTTTC

cdr3_length: 16
j_call: TRBJ2-5
clone_size: .
v_call: TRBV19
d_call: TRBD1
cdr3_aa: CASSTASRDRAETQYF
cdr3_nt: TGTGCCAGTAGTACGGCGTCCCGGGACAGGGCTGAGACCCAGTACTTC

cdr3_length: 13
j_call: TRBJ2-7
clone_size: .
v_call: TRBV5-6
d_call: TRBD2
cdr3_aa: CASSPLGGNEQYF
cdr3_nt: TGTGCCAGCAGCCCTTTGGGGGGGAACGAGCAGTACTTC

cdr3_length: 23
j_call: TRBJ2-1
clone_size: .
v_call: TRBV21-1
d_call: .
cdr3_aa: CASSKKMGATSGNVVGSYNEQFF
cdr3_nt: TGTGCCAGCAGCAAAAAAATGGGGGCGACTAGCGGGAACGTCGTGGGGTCCTACAATGAGCAGTTCTTC

cdr3_length: 14
j_call: TRBJ1-6
clone_size: .
v_call: TRBV30
d_call: TRBD1
cdr3_aa: CAWSAGQYNSPLHF
cdr3_nt: TGTGCCTGGAGTGCGGGACAGTATAATTCACCCCTCCACTTT

cdr3_length: 16
j_call: TRBJ2-1
clone_size: .
v_call: TRBV6-1
d_call: .
cdr3_aa: CASSEEWRGRGNEQFF
cdr3_nt: TGTGCCAGCAGTGAAGAATGGCGGGGCCGCGGGAATGAGCAGTTCTTC

cdr3_length: 18
j_call: TRBJ2-3
clone_size: .
v_call: TRBV7-2
d_call: TRBD2
cdr3_aa: CASSLEGLAGVTGDTQYF
cdr3_nt: TGTGCCAGCAGCTTAGAAGGTCTAGCGGGAGTCACGGGTGATACGCAGTATTTT

cdr3_length: 13
j_call: TRBJ1-1
clone_size: .
v_call: TRBV28
d_call: .
cdr3_aa: CASLNGGGHEAFF
cdr3_nt: TGTGCCAGCCTAAACGGCGGGGGGCATGAAGCTTTCTTT